This TCR beta chain was sequenced in a study of yellow fever vaccine responses in identical twins. About this clonotype itself: The antigen remains undetermined.

Study conclusions and caveats: A vaccine T cell response that seemed partly convergent and partly personalized was reported in twins.

Via MiXCR, TCRdb re-called the RT-PCR reads, giving one row per CDR3 protein. The sample has fewer than 6,000 distinct CDR3 sequences, around 85% seen once. CDR3 size: 12 residues. The germline V gene has CDR1 LNHDA and CDR2 SQIVND (reference sequence). Losses at the gene ends were 9 bases for V and 5 bases for J; bases not matched to a gene: 7. The source is a young woman who received the yellow fever vaccine. The sequencing here drew on T cells from blood (PBMCs), unsorted or a sorted subset (not recorded which), taken before or after yellow fever vaccination (not recorded which). V is TRBV19 and J is TRBJ2-7, with 7 nucleotides matching TRBD1. In DNA, the CDR3 is TGTGCCAGAATGACAGGGCTAAACGAGCAGTACTTC. It translates to CARMTGLNEQYF.